A selection of T cell receptor beta chains follows, all from one sample in a study of CD8+ T cells in alopecia areata. TCRdb's table, derived via immunoSEQ multiplex PCR, lists solely in-frame clones and lacks some. The table includes roughly 170,000 clones, 50% to 70% detected once. The sample consisted of CD4+ T cells sorted from blood, taken at week 0. The receptors stem from a human donor with alopecia areata. CDR3s include the opening cysteine and the closing phenylalanine or tryptophan. A D gene is named only where the DNA matches it firmly. Not every row has a clone size; where given, it reads once, few, many or a size class.

J: TRBJ1-6; D: -; V: TRBV6-5; size: -; CDR3: CASSNRQVWWSPLHF; DNA: TGTGCCAGCAGTAACCGACAGGTTTGGTGGTCACCCCTCCACTTT
J: TRBJ1-6; D: -; V: TRBV13; size: -; CDR3: CASSLPEPNSPLHF; DNA: TGTGCCAGCAGCTTACCTGAGCCAAATTCACCCCTCCACTTT
J: TRBJ2-2; D: -; V: TRBV5-1; size: -; CDR3: CASSPLTYNTGELFF; DNA: TGCGCCAGCAGCCCCCTGACGTATAACACCGGGGAGCTGTTTTTT
J: TRBJ1-5; D: TRBD1; V: TRBV15; size: -; CDR3: CATSRDPPPTGEQPQHF; DNA: TGTGCCACCAGCAGAGACCCCCCGCCGACAGGGGAACAGCCCCAGCATTTT
J: TRBJ2-1; D: -; V: TRBV5-1; size: -; CDR3: CASSPAMSSYNEQFF; DNA: TGCGCCAGCAGCCCCGCAATGAGCTCCTACAATGAGCAGTTCTTC
J: TRBJ1-5; D: TRBD1; V: TRBV19; size: -; CDR3: CASSMFGTANQPQHF; DNA: TGTGCCAGTAGTATGTTTGGGACAGCGAATCAGCCCCAGCATTTT
J: TRBJ1-2; D: -; V: TRBV25-1; size: once; CDR3: CASSESGGGVANYGYTF; DNA: TGTGCCAGCAGTGAATCGGGTGGGGGTGTTGCTAACTATGGCTACACCTTC
J: TRBJ2-1; D: -; V: TRBV12-5; size: -; CDR3: CASGLVHMQGAGQFF; DNA: TGTGCTAGTGGTTTGGTACATATGCAGGGAGCTGGTCAGTTCTTC
J: TRBJ1-2; D: -; V: TRBV5-1; size: once; CDR3: CASSPTGTGYGYTF; DNA: TGCGCCAGCAGCCCCACTGGAACGGGGTATGGCTACACCTTC
J: TRBJ2-7; D: -; V: TRBV19; size: -; CDR3: CASKGFSYEQYF; DNA: TGTGCCAGTAAGGGGTTCTCCTACGAGCAGTACTTC
J: TRBJ1-4; D: TRBD1; V: TRBV27; size: once; CDR3: CASSEGTARHEKLFF; DNA: TGTGCCAGCAGTGAGGGGACAGCGCGTCATGAAAAACTGTTTTTT
J: TRBJ2-7; D: TRBD1; V: TRBV12-5; size: -; CDR3: CASVRGQDNYEQYF; DNA: TGTGCTAGTGTTCGAGGACAGGATAACTACGAGCAGTACTTC
J: TRBJ2-1; D: TRBD2; V: TRBV9; size: few; CDR3: CASSVRTSGGLQFF; DNA: TGTGCCAGCAGCGTGCGGACTAGCGGGGGGTTGCAGTTCTTC
J: TRBJ1-4; D: -; V: TRBV23-1; size: once; CDR3: CASSQKGRWDKTACNEKLFF; DNA: TGCGCCAGCAGTCAAAAGGGGCGGTGGGATAAGACAGCGTGTAATGAAAAACTGTTTTTT
J: TRBJ1-2; D: -; V: TRBV2; size: -; CDR3: CASSDGTSNYGYTF; DNA: TGTGCCAGCAGTGACGGCACTTCTAACTATGGCTACACCTTC
J: TRBJ1-5; D: -; V: TRBV6-5; size: few; CDR3: CASSYSNQGNQPQHF; DNA: TGTGCCAGCAGTTACTCGAATCAGGGCAATCAGCCCCAGCATTTT
J: TRBJ2-5; D: -; V: TRBV5-1; size: -; CDR3: CASSLGQGGRETQYF; DNA: TGCGCCAGCAGCTTGGGGCAGGGCGGTCGGGAGACCCAGTACTTC
J: TRBJ1-2; D: -; V: TRBV7-2; size: -; CDR3: CASSLGGASYGYTF; DNA: TGTGCCAGCAGCTTAGGAGGGGCAAGCTATGGCTACACCTTC
J: TRBJ2-3; D: TRBD2; V: TRBV30; size: -; CDR3: CAWSVPSGGAGDTQYF; DNA: TGTGCCTGGAGTGTCCCATCCGGGGGGGCCGGAGATACGCAGTATTTT
J: TRBJ2-1; D: -; V: TRBV30; size: -; CDR3: CAWSLGTLSSYNEQFF; DNA: TGTGCCTGGAGTCTGGGGACTTTGAGCTCCTACAATGAGCAGTTCTTC
J: TRBJ2-7; D: -; V: TRBV29-1; size: -; CDR3: CSVARNSYEQYF; DNA: TGCAGCGTTGCTCGGAACTCCTACGAGCAGTACTTC
J: TRBJ1-1; D: -; V: TRBV29-1; size: -; CDR3: CSVNPGPNTEAFF; DNA: TGCAGCGTGAACCCCGGCCCGAACACTGAAGCTTTCTTT
J: TRBJ1-4; D: TRBD1; V: TRBV2; size: few; CDR3: CASRGQATNEKLFF; DNA: TGTGCCAGCAGGGGACAGGCAACTAATGAAAAACTGTTTTTT
J: TRBJ2-3; D: TRBD2; V: TRBV28; size: -; CDR3: CASSPAPSGVTDTQYF; DNA: TGTGCCAGCAGTCCCGCGCCTAGCGGGGTTACAGATACGCAGTATTTT
J: TRBJ2-7; D: TRBD1; V: TRBV30; size: -; CDR3: CAWSPGGPPYEQYF; DNA: TGTGCCTGGAGTCCAGGGGGCCCTCCCTACGAGCAGTACTTC
J: TRBJ1-2; D: -; V: TRBV29-1; size: -; CDR3: CSVGTDTNYGYTF; DNA: TGCAGCGTTGGGACAGACACTAACTATGGCTACACCTTC
J: TRBJ1-1; D: TRBD1; V: TRBV27; size: -; CDR3: CASSRTGRHTEAFF; DNA: TGTGCCAGCAGTCGGACAGGGAGGCACACTGAAGCTTTCTTT
J: TRBJ1-5; D: TRBD1; V: TRBV6-1; size: -; CDR3: CASTKTGLNQPQHF; DNA: TGTGCCAGCACCAAGACAGGGCTAAATCAGCCCCAGCATTTT
J: TRBJ1-2; D: -; V: TRBV6-5; size: once; CDR3: CASSTRSGIYGYTF; DNA: TGTGCCAGCAGTACCCGCTCAGGGATCTATGGCTACACCTTC
J: TRBJ2-7; D: TRBD1; V: TRBV7-9; size: few; CDR3: CATGDRFYEQYF; DNA: TGTGCCACCGGGGACAGGTTTTACGAGCAGTACTTC
J: TRBJ1-1; D: -; V: TRBV6-5; size: once; CDR3: CASSSGQNTEAFF; DNA: TGTGCCAGCAGTTCCGGACAGAACACTGAAGCTTTCTTT
J: TRBJ2-4; D: -; V: TRBV19; size: -; CDR3: CASTPVGENIQYF; DNA: TGTGCCAGTACCCCCGTGGGAGAAAACATTCAGTACTTC
J: TRBJ2-6; D: TRBD2; V: TRBV27; size: -; CDR3: CASNQSGGRGANVLTF; DNA: TGTGCCAGCAACCAATCGGGGGGGCGAGGGGCCAACGTCCTGACTTTC
J: TRBJ2-7; D: -; V: TRBV28; size: -; CDR3: CASRPPGHTTTYEQYF; DNA: TGTGCCAGCAGACCTCCGGGACATACTACGACCTACGAGCAGTACTTC
J: TRBJ2-3; D: TRBD1; V: TRBV4-1; size: -; CDR3: CASSQGAARGTDTQYF; DNA: TGCGCCAGCAGCCAAGGAGCCGCCAGGGGGACGGATACGCAGTATTTT
J: TRBJ2-7; D: -; V: TRBV5-6; size: -; CDR3: CASSLTQGREYEQYF; DNA: TGTGCCAGCAGCCTGACTCAGGGAAGGGAATACGAGCAGTACTTC
J: TRBJ1-2; D: -; V: TRBV7-9; size: few; CDR3: CASSTDSNYGYTF; DNA: TGTGCCAGCAGCACTGACTCTAACTATGGCTACACCTTC
J: TRBJ1-1; D: -; V: TRBV7-2; size: -; CDR3: CASIPTGTPMMNTEAFF; DNA: TGTGCCAGCATACCGACAGGAACACCGATGATGAACACTGAAGCTTTCTTT
J: TRBJ1-4; D: -; V: TRBV15; size: -; CDR3: CATSRGRQVEKLFF; DNA: TGTGCCACCAGCAGAGGCAGGCAGGTTGAAAAACTGTTTTTT
J: TRBJ2-3; D: -; V: TRBV5-1; size: -; CDR3: CASSLGGTDTQYF; DNA: TGCGCCAGCAGCTTGGGCGGCACAGATACGCAGTATTTT
J: TRBJ2-1; D: TRBD2; V: TRBV4-1; size: -; CDR3: CASSQVSRGSFYNEQFF; DNA: TGCGCCAGCAGCCAAGTTTCGCGCGGGAGCTTCTACAATGAGCAGTTCTTC
J: TRBJ2-7; D: -; V: TRBV7-9; size: -; CDR3: CASSDLEVYEQYF; DNA: TGTGCCAGCAGCGACTTAGAAGTCTACGAGCAGTACTTC
J: TRBJ2-3; D: -; V: TRBV7-8; size: -; CDR3: CASSLGSTDTQYF; DNA: TGTGCCAGCAGCCTGGGGAGCACAGATACGCAGTATTTT
J: TRBJ1-1; D: -; V: TRBV25-1; size: -; CDR3: CASTENTEAFF; DNA: TGTGCCAGCACTGAGAACACTGAAGCTTTCTTT
J: TRBJ2-5; D: TRBD1; V: TRBV18; size: -; CDR3: CASSPRDRQETQYF; DNA: TGTGCCAGCTCACCACGGGACAGACAAGAGACCCAGTACTTC
J: TRBJ1-2; D: -; V: TRBV30; size: -; CDR3: CAWSAPRRPNYGYTF; DNA: TGTGCCTGGAGTGCCCCCAGGAGGCCTAACTATGGCTACACCTTC
J: TRBJ1-2; D: TRBD1; V: TRBV18; size: few; CDR3: CASSPDRDYGYTF; DNA: TGTGCCAGCTCACCAGACAGGGACTATGGCTACACCTTC
J: TRBJ2-7; D: -; V: TRBV19; size: -; CDR3: CASSIATSDEQYF; DNA: TGTGCCAGTAGTATTGCGACGTCTGACGAGCAGTACTTC
J: TRBJ1-1; D: TRBD1; V: TRBV2; size: -; CDR3: CASSSQGGAEAFF; DNA: TGTGCCAGCAGTTCTCAGGGGGGGGCTGAAGCTTTCTTT
J: TRBJ1-6; D: TRBD1; V: TRBV7-8; size: -; CDR3: CASSDRQGNSPLHF; DNA: TGTGCCAGCAGCGACCGACAGGGTAATTCACCCCTCCACTTT
J: TRBJ2-1; D: -; V: TRBV4-2; size: -; CDR3: CASSQDRAYNEQFF; DNA: TGTGCCAGCAGCCAAGATAGGGCCTACAATGAGCAGTTCTTC
J: TRBJ2-2; D: -; V: TRBV9; size: -; CDR3: CASSWGEIGELFF; DNA: TGTGCCAGCAGCTGGGGGGAGATCGGGGAGCTGTTTTTT
J: TRBJ1-2; D: -; V: TRBV4-1; size: -; CDR3: CASSQGMSANYGYTF; DNA: TGCGCCAGCAGCCAAGGGATGTCCGCTAACTATGGCTACACCTTC
J: TRBJ2-5; D: TRBD2; V: TRBV15; size: -; CDR3: CATSRDPSGAQETQYF; DNA: TGTGCCACCAGCAGAGATCCTAGCGGGGCCCAAGAGACCCAGTACTTC
J: TRBJ2-1; D: TRBD1; V: TRBV29-1; size: -; CDR3: CSVVDRAGDEQFF; DNA: TGCAGCGTTGTGGACAGGGCTGGCGATGAGCAGTTCTTC
J: TRBJ1-2; D: -; V: TRBV7-2; size: -; CDR3: CASSDKSPQGYTF; DNA: TGTGCCAGCAGCGACAAAAGCCCTCAAGGATACACCTTC